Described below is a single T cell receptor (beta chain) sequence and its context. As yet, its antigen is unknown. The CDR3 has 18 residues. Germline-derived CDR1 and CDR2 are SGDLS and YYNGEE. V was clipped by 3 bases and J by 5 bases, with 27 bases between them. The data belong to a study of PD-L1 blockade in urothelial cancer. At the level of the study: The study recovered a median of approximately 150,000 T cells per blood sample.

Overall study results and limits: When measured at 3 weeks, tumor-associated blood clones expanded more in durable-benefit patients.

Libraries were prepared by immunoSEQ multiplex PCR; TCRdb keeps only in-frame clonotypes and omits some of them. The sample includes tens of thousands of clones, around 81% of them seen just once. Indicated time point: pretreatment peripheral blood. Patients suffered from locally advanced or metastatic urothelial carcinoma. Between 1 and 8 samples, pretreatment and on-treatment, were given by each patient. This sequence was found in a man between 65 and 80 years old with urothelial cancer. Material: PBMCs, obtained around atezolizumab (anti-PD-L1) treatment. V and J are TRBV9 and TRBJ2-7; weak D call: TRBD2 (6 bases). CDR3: CASSETWSSSAGKDEQYF. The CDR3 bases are TGTGCCAGCAGCGAGACCTGGTCCAGCTCGGCGGGAAAGGACGAGCAGTACTTC.